These T cell receptor beta chains were read from a single sample in a study of radiotherapy plus CTLA-4 blockade in lung cancer. Data came from immunoSEQ multiplex PCR; TCRdb stores just in-frame clones and leaves some out. The repertoire consists of around 120,000 clones, with 78% occurring once and the leading ten covering approximately 5.5%. The source was peripheral blood, collected from a patient treated with radiotherapy plus ipilimumab. Every receptor here comes from a human donor with non-small cell lung cancer who had a partial response to radiotherapy plus ipilimumab. Both conserved end residues are part of each CDR3. The D gene is left open where the match is weak. Size tells how often a clone was seen (once, few, many) or the class of an expanded clone, and some rows leave it out.

j_gene: TRBJ1-1
v_gene: TRBV10-3
abundance: -
d_gene: TRBD1
CDR3nt: TGTGCCATCAGTGAGTACCCTGCGACAGGGGGTACTGAAGCTTTCTTT
CDR3aa: CAISEYPATGGTEAFF

j_gene: TRBJ1-1
v_gene: TRBV30
abundance: -
d_gene: -
CDR3nt: TGTGCCTGGAGTATCACAGGGAGCACTGAAGCTTTCTTT
CDR3aa: CAWSITGSTEAFF

j_gene: TRBJ2-3
v_gene: TRBV27
abundance: -
d_gene: -
CDR3nt: TGTGCCAGCAGTCCGAGAGGGACTCTAGGCGTGGCAGATACGCAGTATTTT
CDR3aa: CASSPRGTLGVADTQYF

j_gene: TRBJ2-4
v_gene: TRBV7-2
abundance: once
d_gene: -
CDR3nt: TGTGCCAGCAGCTTAGCCCCAGGGGCAGGAAACATTCAGTACTTC
CDR3aa: CASSLAPGAGNIQYF

j_gene: TRBJ2-3
v_gene: TRBV11-3
abundance: -
d_gene: -
CDR3nt: TGTGCCAGCAGCGAGGGCGGAGAGGGCACAGATACGCAGTATTTT
CDR3aa: CASSEGGEGTDTQYF

j_gene: TRBJ1-5
v_gene: TRBV19
abundance: -
d_gene: -
CDR3nt: TGTGCCAGTAGTACCGGTAGTCAGCCCCAGCATTTT
CDR3aa: CASSTGSQPQHF

j_gene: TRBJ2-1
v_gene: TRBV9
abundance: once
d_gene: -
CDR3nt: TGTGCCAGCAGCGTAGGGGGCCCGGCCAATGAGCAGTTCTTC
CDR3aa: CASSVGGPANEQFF

j_gene: TRBJ2-7
v_gene: TRBV9
abundance: -
d_gene: -
CDR3nt: TGTGCCAGCAGCCCCCGGGTCGGAGGGGAGGAGGCCTACGAGCAGTACTTC
CDR3aa: CASSPRVGGEEAYEQYF

j_gene: TRBJ2-2
v_gene: TRBV27
abundance: -
d_gene: TRBD2
CDR3nt: TGTGCCAGCAGTTTACGGGGGGCCGGGGAGCTGTTTTTT
CDR3aa: CASSLRGAGELFF

j_gene: TRBJ2-1
v_gene: TRBV2
abundance: once
d_gene: TRBD2
CDR3nt: TGTGCCAGCAGTGCCGGACTAGCGGGAGGGCCGGGCAATGAGCAGTTCTTC
CDR3aa: CASSAGLAGGPGNEQFF

j_gene: TRBJ1-2
v_gene: TRBV28
abundance: -
d_gene: TRBD1
CDR3nt: TGTGCCAGCAGAACGACAGGGACTTCTAACTATGGCTACACCTTC
CDR3aa: CASRTTGTSNYGYTF

j_gene: TRBJ2-7
v_gene: TRBV6-5
abundance: -
d_gene: -
CDR3nt: TGTGCCAGCAGAGCAGGGGGGTCCGGCTACGAGCAGTACTTC
CDR3aa: CASRAGGSGYEQYF

j_gene: TRBJ2-1
v_gene: TRBV19
abundance: -
d_gene: TRBD2
CDR3nt: TGTGCCAGTAGTACCACTTGGGGGGGCTACAATGAGCAGTTCTTC
CDR3aa: CASSTTWGGYNEQFF

j_gene: TRBJ2-7
v_gene: TRBV18
abundance: -
d_gene: -
CDR3nt: TGTGCCAGCTCACCAATCACTGGCTACGAGCAGTACTTC
CDR3aa: CASSPITGYEQYF

j_gene: TRBJ2-2
v_gene: TRBV28
abundance: once
d_gene: -
CDR3nt: TGTGCCAGCAGCCGTCATACAGGGCCCGGGGAGCTGTTTTTT
CDR3aa: CASSRHTGPGELFF

j_gene: TRBJ2-2
v_gene: TRBV7-9
abundance: -
d_gene: -
CDR3nt: TGTGCCAGCAGCTCGCGCCCGAATAACACCGGGGAGCTGTTTTTT
CDR3aa: CASSSRPNNTGELFF